This TCR beta chain was recovered during a study of blood T cell repertoires in COVID-19. V shed 3 bases and J 6 bases; nucleotides not matched to a gene: 18. The CDR3 is 18 amino acids. CDR1 KGHSH and CDR2 LQKENI come from the germline V gene. The protocol was immunoSEQ multiplex PCR, while the TCRdb copy is restricted to in-frame clones and leaves out a portion. The sample yields about 180,000 clones, around 80% seen once. The participants were between about 18 and 95 years old and came from under 25 US areas. Participant reports of clinical history set cohort assignment. V usage is TRBV18 and J usage is TRBJ2-7, with 9 bases identical to TRBD1. This receptor was identified in a man in his sixties who had been exposed to COVID-19. Sequencing was performed on PBMCs or T cells enriched from blood (not recorded which). As DNA, the CDR3 is TGTGCCAGCTCACCTCTTCATCAGAGGGGGACAGGGAGGGTCGAGCAGTACTTC. This translates into CASSPLHQRGTGRVEQYF.